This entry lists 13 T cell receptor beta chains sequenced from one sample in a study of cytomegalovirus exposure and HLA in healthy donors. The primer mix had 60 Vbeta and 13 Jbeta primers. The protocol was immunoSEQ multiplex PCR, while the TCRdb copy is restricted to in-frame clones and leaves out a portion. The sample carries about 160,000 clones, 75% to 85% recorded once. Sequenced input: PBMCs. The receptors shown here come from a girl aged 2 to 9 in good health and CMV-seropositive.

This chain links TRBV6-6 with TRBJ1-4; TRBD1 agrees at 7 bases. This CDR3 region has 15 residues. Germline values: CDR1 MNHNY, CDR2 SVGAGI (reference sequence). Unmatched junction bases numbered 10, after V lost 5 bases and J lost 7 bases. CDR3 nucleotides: TGTGCCAGCAGTCTGGCCCCAGGGGGAGGTGAAAAACTGTTTTTT. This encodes CASSLAPGGGEKLFF.

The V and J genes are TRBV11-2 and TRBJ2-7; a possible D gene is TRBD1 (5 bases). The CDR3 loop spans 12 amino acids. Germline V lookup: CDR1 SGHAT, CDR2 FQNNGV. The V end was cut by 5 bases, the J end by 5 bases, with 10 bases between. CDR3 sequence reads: CASSLGLDEQYF. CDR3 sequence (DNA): TGTGCCAGCAGCCTGGGGCTTGACGAGCAGTACTTC. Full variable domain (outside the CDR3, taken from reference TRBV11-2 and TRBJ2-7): EAGVAQSPRYKIIEKRQSVAFWCNPISGHATLYWYQQILGQGPKLLIQFQNNGVVDDSQLPKDRFSAERLKGVDSTLKIQPAKLEDSAVYLCASSLGLDEQYFGPGTRLTVT.

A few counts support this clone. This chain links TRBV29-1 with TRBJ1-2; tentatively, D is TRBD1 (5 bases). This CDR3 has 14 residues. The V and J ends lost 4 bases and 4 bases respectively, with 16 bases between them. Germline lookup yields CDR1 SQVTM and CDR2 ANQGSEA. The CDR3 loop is CSVAPSGQGYGYTF. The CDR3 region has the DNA TGCAGCGTTGCTCCCAGCGGGCAGGGCTATGGCTACACCTTC.

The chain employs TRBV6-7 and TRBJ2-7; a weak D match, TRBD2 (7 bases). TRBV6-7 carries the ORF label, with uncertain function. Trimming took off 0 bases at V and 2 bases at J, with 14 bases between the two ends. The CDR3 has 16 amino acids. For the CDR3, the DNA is TGTGCCAGCAGTTACTCCGCGGGGGCGCGGACCTACGAGCAGTACTTC. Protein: CASSYSAGARTYEQYF.

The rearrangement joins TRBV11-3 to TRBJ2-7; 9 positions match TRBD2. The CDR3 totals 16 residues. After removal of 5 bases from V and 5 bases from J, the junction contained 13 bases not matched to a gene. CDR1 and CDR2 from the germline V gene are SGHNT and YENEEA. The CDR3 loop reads CASSPSRREGHNEQYF. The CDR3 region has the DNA TGTGCCAGCAGCCCCTCGCGGCGGGAGGGCCACAACGAGCAGTACTTC.

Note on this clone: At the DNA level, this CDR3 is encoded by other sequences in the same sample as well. The CDR3 protein is CASSVGGANTGELFF. CDR3 bases: TGTGCCAGCAGCGTAGGTGGGGCAAACACCGGGGAGCTGTTTTTT. The J gene is TRBJ2-2, the V gene TRBV9; a weak D match, TRBD1 (5 bases). The V end was cut by 0 bases, the J end by 2 bases, with 8 bases between. The CDR3 spans 15 residues. In germline, CDR1 is SGDLS, CDR2 YYNGEE.

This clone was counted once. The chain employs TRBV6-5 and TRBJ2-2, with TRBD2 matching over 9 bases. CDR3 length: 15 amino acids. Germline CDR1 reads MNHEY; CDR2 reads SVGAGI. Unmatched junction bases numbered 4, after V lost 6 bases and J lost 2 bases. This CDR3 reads CASRTSGYNTGELFF. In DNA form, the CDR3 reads TGTGCCAGCAGGACTAGCGGCTATAACACCGGGGAGCTGTTTTTT.

The CDR3 loop reads CACGLLTDTQYF. The DNA for the CDR3 is TGTGCCTGCGGACTTCTCACAGATACGCAGTATTTT. The gene calls are TRBV30 and TRBJ2-3; a weak D match, TRBD2 (5 bases). Germline V gives CDR1 GTSNPN, CDR2 SVGIG (reference sequence). Trimming took off 6 bases at V and 2 bases at J, with 9 bases between the two ends. CDR3 length: 12 residues. Together with reference TRBV30 and TRBJ2-3, the CDR3 gives the full variable domain: SQTIHQWPATLVQPVGSPLSLECTVEGTSNPNLYWYRQAAGRGLQLLFYSVGIGQISSEVPQNLSASRPQDRQFILSSKKLLLSDSGFYLCACGLLTDTQYFGPGTRLTVL.

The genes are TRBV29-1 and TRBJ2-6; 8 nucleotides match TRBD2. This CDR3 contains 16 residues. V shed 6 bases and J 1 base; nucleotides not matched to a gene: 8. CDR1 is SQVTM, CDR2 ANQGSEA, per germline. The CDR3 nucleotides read TGCAGCGTCCAGATAGCGGGGCTATCTGGGGCCAACGTCCTGACTTTC. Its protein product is CSVQIAGLSGANVLTF. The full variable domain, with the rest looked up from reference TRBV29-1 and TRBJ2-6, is SAVISQKPSRDICQRGTSLTIQCQVDSQVTMMFWYRQQPGQSLTLIATANQGSEATYESGFVIDKFPISRPNLTFSTLTVSNMSPEDSSIYLCSVQIAGLSGANVLTFGAGSRLTVL.

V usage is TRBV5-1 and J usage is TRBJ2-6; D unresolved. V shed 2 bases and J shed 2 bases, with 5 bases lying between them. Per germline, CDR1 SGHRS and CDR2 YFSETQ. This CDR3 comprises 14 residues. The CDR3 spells CASSFTAGANVLTF. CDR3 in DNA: TGCGCCAGCAGCTTTACGGCTGGGGCCAACGTCCTGACTTTC.

This chain's CDR3 is CASSNPGQGAEYSNQPQHF. In DNA, the CDR3 is TGTGCCAGCAGCAATCCCGGCCAGGGGGCGGAATATAGCAATCAGCCCCAGCATTTT. The rearrangement joins TRBV6-7 to TRBJ1-5, with TRBD1 matching over 8 bases. TRBV6-7 is sorted into the ORF group, with uncertain function. The junction had 16 bases not matched to a gene; V was cut back by 6 bases and J by 0 bases. The CDR3 is made up of 19 amino acids.

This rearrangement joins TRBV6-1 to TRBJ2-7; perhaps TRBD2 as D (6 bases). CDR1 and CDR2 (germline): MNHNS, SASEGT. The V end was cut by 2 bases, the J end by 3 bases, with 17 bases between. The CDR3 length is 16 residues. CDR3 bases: TGTGCCAGCAGTGAATGGGTGGGAGGCTCTAGCTACGAGCAGTACTTC. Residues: CASSEWVGGSSYEQYF.

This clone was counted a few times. The CDR3 loop is CASSPAGSLTEAFF. In nucleotides, the CDR3 is TGTGCCAGCAGCCCCGCCGGGTCCCTGACCGAAGCTTTCTTT. The chain employs TRBV5-6 and TRBJ1-1; no firm D call. Trimming left V 4 bases short and J 8 bases short, with 18 bases between. The germline CDR1 and CDR2 sequences are SGHDT and YYEEEE. The CDR3 consists of 14 residues.